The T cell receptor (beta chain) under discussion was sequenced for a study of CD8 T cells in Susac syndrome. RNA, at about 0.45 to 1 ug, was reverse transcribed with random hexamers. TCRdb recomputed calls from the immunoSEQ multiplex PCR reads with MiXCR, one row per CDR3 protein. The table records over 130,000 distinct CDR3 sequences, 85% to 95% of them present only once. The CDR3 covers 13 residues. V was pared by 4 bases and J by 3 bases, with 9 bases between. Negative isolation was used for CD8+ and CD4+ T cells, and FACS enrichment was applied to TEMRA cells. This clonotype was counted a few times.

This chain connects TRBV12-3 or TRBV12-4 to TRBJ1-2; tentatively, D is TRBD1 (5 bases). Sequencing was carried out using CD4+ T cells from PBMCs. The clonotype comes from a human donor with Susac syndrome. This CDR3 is CASSSQGYYGYTF. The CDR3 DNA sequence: TGTGCCAGCAGTTCTCAGGGATACTATGGCTACACCTTC.